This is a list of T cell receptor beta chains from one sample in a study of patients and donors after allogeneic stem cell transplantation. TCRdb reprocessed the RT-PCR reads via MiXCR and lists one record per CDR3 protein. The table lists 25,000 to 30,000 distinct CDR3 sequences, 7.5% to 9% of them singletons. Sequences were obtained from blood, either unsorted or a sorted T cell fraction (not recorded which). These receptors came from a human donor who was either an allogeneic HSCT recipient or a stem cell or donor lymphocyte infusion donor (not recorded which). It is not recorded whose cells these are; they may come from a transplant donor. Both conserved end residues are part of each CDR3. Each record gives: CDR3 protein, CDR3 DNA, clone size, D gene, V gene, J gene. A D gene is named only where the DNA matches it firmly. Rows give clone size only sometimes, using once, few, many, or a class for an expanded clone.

CDR3 protein: CASSVAGSLSNEQFF
CDR3 DNA: TGTGCCAGCAGCGTAGCGGGATCTCTATCAAATGAGCAGTTCTTC
clone size: many
D gene: .
V gene: TRBV9
J gene: TRBJ2-1

CDR3 protein: CASSPPTSGNYNEQFF
CDR3 DNA: TGTGCCAGCAGCCCCCCGACTAGCGGAAACTACAATGAGCAGTTCTTC
clone size: few
D gene: TRBD2
V gene: TRBV4-2
J gene: TRBJ2-1

CDR3 protein: CASKPGGGTEAFF
CDR3 DNA: TGTGCCAGCAAACCGGGGGGGGGCACTGAAGCTTTCTTT
clone size: many
D gene: .
V gene: TRBV5-8
J gene: TRBJ1-1

CDR3 protein: CASSLGDDRGGDTQYF
CDR3 DNA: TGCGCCAGCAGCTTGGGGGACGACAGGGGTGGAGATACGCAGTATTTT
clone size: many
D gene: TRBD1
V gene: TRBV5-1
J gene: TRBJ2-3

CDR3 protein: CASSTVASSSYEQYF
CDR3 DNA: TGTGCCAGTAGTACGGTAGCGTCGAGCTCCTACGAGCAGTACTTC
clone size: .
D gene: .
V gene: TRBV19
J gene: TRBJ2-7

CDR3 protein: CASREGHRSPLHF
CDR3 DNA: TGCGCCAGCAGAGAGGGTCACAGATCACCCCTCCACTTT
clone size: many
D gene: .
V gene: TRBV10-2
J gene: TRBJ1-6

CDR3 protein: CAASGLAGANEQFF
CDR3 DNA: TGTGCCGCATCGGGACTAGCGGGAGCCAATGAGCAGTTCTTC
clone size: many
D gene: TRBD2
V gene: TRBV10-3
J gene: TRBJ2-1

CDR3 protein: CAIGSLAGKETQYF
CDR3 DNA: TGTGCCATCGGTTCACTAGCGGGGAAAGAGACCCAGTACTTC
clone size: many
D gene: TRBD2
V gene: TRBV10-3
J gene: TRBJ2-5

CDR3 protein: CASSPPGTLPDEQYF
CDR3 DNA: TGTGCCAGCAGCCCCCCCGGGACCCTACCTGACGAGCAGTACTTC
clone size: few
D gene: .
V gene: TRBV9
J gene: TRBJ2-7

CDR3 protein: CASSWTSGGLPNEQFF
CDR3 DNA: TGTGCCAGCAGTTGGACCTCGGGGGGACTCCCCAATGAGCAGTTCTTC
clone size: many
D gene: TRBD2
V gene: TRBV6-2/TRBV6-3
J gene: TRBJ2-1

CDR3 protein: CASTGRGHNSPLHF
CDR3 DNA: TGTGCCAGCACCGGCAGGGGGCATAATTCACCCCTCCACTTT
clone size: .
D gene: TRBD1
V gene: TRBV6-1
J gene: TRBJ1-6

CDR3 protein: CASSQGQGTDTQYF
CDR3 DNA: TGTGCCAGCAGTCAGGGACAGGGCACAGATACGCAGTATTTT
clone size: medium-sized
D gene: TRBD1
V gene: TRBV12-3/TRBV12-4
J gene: TRBJ2-3

CDR3 protein: CASSSSFGGDGKNIQYF
CDR3 DNA: TGTGCCAGCAGCTCAAGTTTCGGAGGGGACGGCAAAAACATTCAGTACTTC
clone size: many
D gene: .
V gene: TRBV11-2
J gene: TRBJ2-4

CDR3 protein: CASSSPDTPETQYF
CDR3 DNA: TGTGCCAGCAGCTCCCCTGACACTCCGGAGACCCAGTACTTC
clone size: few
D gene: .
V gene: TRBV7-8
J gene: TRBJ2-5

CDR3 protein: CATSDPGGDGEKLFF
CDR3 DNA: TGTGCCACCAGTGACCCCGGAGGGGACGGCGAAAAACTGTTTTTT
clone size: many
D gene: .
V gene: TRBV24-1
J gene: TRBJ1-4

CDR3 protein: CASSLWGDRGTGELFF
CDR3 DNA: TGTGCCAGCAGTTTATGGGGGGACAGGGGGACCGGGGAGCTGTTTTTT
clone size: once
D gene: TRBD1
V gene: TRBV28
J gene: TRBJ2-2

CDR3 protein: CASSRRSSNYGYTF
CDR3 DNA: TGTGCCAGCAGCCGAAGGAGTTCTAACTATGGCTACACCTTC
clone size: .
D gene: .
V gene: TRBV7-9
J gene: TRBJ1-2

CDR3 protein: CASSQGAGPNYTF
CDR3 DNA: TGCGCCAGCAGCCAAGGCGCAGGGCCAAACTACACCTTC
clone size: few
D gene: .
V gene: TRBV4-1
J gene: TRBJ1-2

CDR3 protein: CASSLDLANYGYTF
CDR3 DNA: TGTGCCAGCAGCTTAGATCTAGCTAACTATGGCTACACCTTC
clone size: many
D gene: .
V gene: TRBV7-9
J gene: TRBJ1-2

CDR3 protein: CASSPRDRYTQYF
CDR3 DNA: TGTGCCAGCTCACCCCGGGACAGGTATACGCAGTATTTT
clone size: .
D gene: TRBD1
V gene: TRBV18
J gene: TRBJ2-3

CDR3 protein: CASSNPSGTIEQFF
CDR3 DNA: TGTGCCAGCAGCAACCCCTCCGGTACTATTGAGCAGTTCTTC
clone size: many
D gene: .
V gene: TRBV9
J gene: TRBJ2-1

CDR3 protein: CASSLVGRGLSNSPLHF
CDR3 DNA: TGTGCCAGCAGCTTAGTTGGCAGGGGACTATCTAATTCACCCCTCCACTTT
clone size: few
D gene: .
V gene: TRBV7-9
J gene: TRBJ1-6

CDR3 protein: CASSELDSWYQETQYF
CDR3 DNA: TGTGCCAGCAGTGAATTGGACTCGTGGTACCAAGAGACCCAGTACTTC
clone size: .
D gene: .
V gene: TRBV25-1
J gene: TRBJ2-5

CDR3 protein: CASSLTGWGGTDTQYF
CDR3 DNA: TGTGCCAGCAGTCTAACAGGGTGGGGAGGCACAGATACGCAGTATTTT
clone size: .
D gene: .
V gene: TRBV9
J gene: TRBJ2-3

CDR3 protein: CASSLLPMNTEAFF
CDR3 DNA: TGTGCCAGCAGCTTATTGCCCATGAACACTGAAGCTTTCTTT
clone size: many
D gene: .
V gene: TRBV7-9
J gene: TRBJ1-1

CDR3 protein: CASSRDGTSTDTQYF
CDR3 DNA: TGTGCCAGCAGCCGTGACGGCACTAGCACAGATACGCAGTATTTT
clone size: few
D gene: .
V gene: TRBV11-1
J gene: TRBJ2-3

CDR3 protein: CANGRAVNNEQFF
CDR3 DNA: TGTGCCAACGGGAGGGCGGTAAACAATGAGCAGTTCTTC
clone size: .
D gene: TRBD2
V gene: TRBV2
J gene: TRBJ2-1

CDR3 protein: CASRLGQGLAKNTQYF
CDR3 DNA: TGCGCCAGCAGATTAGGGCAAGGGCTAGCCAAAAACACTCAGTACTTC
clone size: .
D gene: .
V gene: TRBV5-1
J gene: TRBJ2-4

CDR3 protein: CATSVNSGRDEQFF
CDR3 DNA: TGTGCCACCAGCGTAAATAGCGGGAGGGATGAGCAGTTCTTC
clone size: many
D gene: TRBD2
V gene: TRBV15
J gene: TRBJ2-1

CDR3 protein: CASSYEGNIQYF
CDR3 DNA: TGTGCCAGCAGTTACGAGGGAAACATTCAGTACTTC
clone size: few
D gene: .
V gene: TRBV6-6
J gene: TRBJ2-4

CDR3 protein: CASSTGLAGGQETQYF
CDR3 DNA: TGTGCCAGCAGTACCGGACTAGCGGGAGGGCAAGAGACCCAGTACTTC
clone size: .
D gene: TRBD2
V gene: TRBV2
J gene: TRBJ2-5

CDR3 protein: CASSSGRVSSYNEQFF
CDR3 DNA: TGTGCCAGCAGCTCAGGACGGGTAAGCTCCTACAATGAGCAGTTCTTC
clone size: many
D gene: .
V gene: TRBV7-9
J gene: TRBJ2-1

CDR3 protein: CASSSPTPQETQYF
CDR3 DNA: TGTGCCAGCAGCTCACCCACCCCCCAAGAGACCCAGTACTTC
clone size: many
D gene: .
V gene: TRBV9
J gene: TRBJ2-5

CDR3 protein: CASSESGTAVRFF
CDR3 DNA: TGCGCCAGCAGTGAGTCTGGGACGGCCGTCCGGTTCTTC
clone size: few
D gene: .
V gene: TRBV10-1
J gene: TRBJ2-1

CDR3 protein: CASSQTRWEQYF
CDR3 DNA: TGTGCCAGCAGCCAAACGCGATGGGAGCAGTACTTC
clone size: many
D gene: .
V gene: TRBV3-1
J gene: TRBJ2-7

CDR3 protein: CASSTKREGPPGGTGELFF
CDR3 DNA: TGTGCCAGCAGTACCAAGCGGGAGGGCCCTCCCGGAGGCACCGGGGAGCTGTTTTTT
clone size: .
D gene: TRBD2
V gene: TRBV28
J gene: TRBJ2-2

CDR3 protein: CASIPSGITNSPLHF
CDR3 DNA: TGTGCCAGCATTCCCTCCGGGATCACTAATTCACCCCTCCACTTT
clone size: many
D gene: .
V gene: TRBV28
J gene: TRBJ1-6

CDR3 protein: CASSIGAETDTQYF
CDR3 DNA: TGTGCCAGTAGTATAGGAGCAGAGACAGATACGCAGTATTTT
clone size: once
D gene: .
V gene: TRBV19
J gene: TRBJ2-3

CDR3 protein: CASSLRVTEAFF
CDR3 DNA: TGTGCCAGCAGCCTTAGGGTCACTGAAGCTTTCTTT
clone size: .
D gene: .
V gene: TRBV7-9
J gene: TRBJ1-1

CDR3 protein: CASQGGVGEQFF
CDR3 DNA: TGTGCCAGCCAAGGAGGGGTCGGTGAGCAGTTCTTC
clone size: few
D gene: .
V gene: TRBV7-9
J gene: TRBJ2-1

CDR3 protein: CASSLGGGGEAFF
CDR3 DNA: TGTGCCAGCAGTTTAGGGGGGGGAGGTGAAGCTTTCTTT
clone size: .
D gene: .
V gene: TRBV12-3/TRBV12-4
J gene: TRBJ1-1

CDR3 protein: CASRRDILVSGANVLTF
CDR3 DNA: TGTGCCAGCAGACGGGACATCTTGGTCTCTGGGGCCAACGTCCTGACTTTC
clone size: many
D gene: .
V gene: TRBV2
J gene: TRBJ2-6

CDR3 protein: CASSILQGQGQPQHF
CDR3 DNA: TGTGCCAGCAGCATATTACAGGGGCAGGGTCAGCCCCAGCATTTT
clone size: many
D gene: TRBD1
V gene: TRBV6-1
J gene: TRBJ1-5

CDR3 protein: CASSENSGATDTQYF
CDR3 DNA: TGCGCCAGCAGTGAGAATAGCGGGGCCACAGATACGCAGTATTTT
clone size: many
D gene: TRBD2
V gene: TRBV10-1
J gene: TRBJ2-3

CDR3 protein: CASSPTRYNEQFF
CDR3 DNA: TGTGCCAGCAGCCCGACTAGGTACAATGAGCAGTTCTTC
clone size: few
D gene: .
V gene: TRBV5-4
J gene: TRBJ2-1

CDR3 protein: CASSMRHSNQPQHF
CDR3 DNA: TGTGCCAGTAGTATGCGGCATAGCAATCAGCCCCAGCATTTT
clone size: many
D gene: .
V gene: TRBV19
J gene: TRBJ1-5

CDR3 protein: CASSQGRTGATDTQYF
CDR3 DNA: TGTGCCAGCAGCCAAGGAAGGACAGGGGCAACAGATACGCAGTATTTT
clone size: many
D gene: TRBD1
V gene: TRBV3-1
J gene: TRBJ2-3

CDR3 protein: CASSLALAGGSTDTQYF
CDR3 DNA: TGCGCCAGCAGCTTGGCCTTAGCGGGGGGAAGCACAGATACGCAGTATTTT
clone size: few
D gene: TRBD2
V gene: TRBV5-1
J gene: TRBJ2-3

CDR3 protein: CASSVGQRAYGYTF
CDR3 DNA: TGTGCCAGCAGCGTAGGGCAGCGAGCCTATGGCTACACCTTC
clone size: few
D gene: .
V gene: TRBV9
J gene: TRBJ1-2

CDR3 protein: CSARDAASGRLDTQYF
CDR3 DNA: TGCAGTGCTAGAGATGCGGCTAGCGGGAGGCTAGATACGCAGTATTTT
clone size: many
D gene: TRBD2
V gene: TRBV20-1
J gene: TRBJ2-3

CDR3 protein: CASSLALSYEQYF
CDR3 DNA: TGTGCCAGCAGTTTAGCACTCTCCTACGAGCAGTACTTC
clone size: .
D gene: .
V gene: TRBV28
J gene: TRBJ2-7

CDR3 protein: CASHPAGNTEAFF
CDR3 DNA: TGTGCCAGCCATCCGGCGGGGAACACTGAAGCTTTCTTT
clone size: many
D gene: .
V gene: TRBV6-1
J gene: TRBJ1-1

CDR3 protein: CASSIGQGVTQYF
CDR3 DNA: TGTGCCAGTAGTATTGGGCAGGGGGTGACCCAGTACTTC
clone size: .
D gene: TRBD1
V gene: TRBV19
J gene: TRBJ2-5

CDR3 protein: CASSLDFGGGRYEQYF
CDR3 DNA: TGTGCCAGCAGCTTGGATTTTGGGGGAGGGCGGTACGAGCAGTACTTC
clone size: few
D gene: TRBD2
V gene: TRBV5-4
J gene: TRBJ2-7

CDR3 protein: CASSLKGARGAFF
CDR3 DNA: TGTGCCAGCAGTTTAAAGGGGGCTCGAGGGGCTTTCTTT
clone size: few
D gene: TRBD1
V gene: TRBV28
J gene: TRBJ1-1

CDR3 protein: CASSLIPYERLFF
CDR3 DNA: TGTGCCAGCAGTTTAATCCCATACGAAAGACTGTTTTTT
clone size: many
D gene: .
V gene: TRBV12-3/TRBV12-4
J gene: TRBJ1-4

CDR3 protein: CASSSGGGGSTGLYEQYF
CDR3 DNA: TGTGCCAGCAGCAGCGGAGGCGGCGGGTCCACAGGCCTCTACGAGCAGTACTTC
clone size: .
D gene: .
V gene: TRBV11-1
J gene: TRBJ2-7

CDR3 protein: CATSRVGVRGQEQFF
CDR3 DNA: TGTGCCACCAGCAGAGTTGGGGTTCGAGGGCAAGAGCAGTTCTTC
clone size: .
D gene: .
V gene: TRBV15
J gene: TRBJ2-1